A selection of T cell receptor beta chains follows, all from one sample in a study of beta chain features in type 1 diabetes. The repertoire was sequenced with immunoSEQ multiplex PCR; TCRdb's copy has only in-frame clones and lacks some. The sample has 200,000 to 250,000 clones; over 9.5% are singletons. The sequenced material came from naive CD4+ T cells from blood. Receptors originate from a woman between 18 and 29 years old in good health. Each CDR3 is given with its conserved first and last residue. Fields, in order: V gene, J gene, CDR3 protein.

v_gene: TRBV19
j_gene: TRBJ1-1
CDR3aa: CASSHAGRGTEAFF

v_gene: TRBV5-1
j_gene: TRBJ2-1
CDR3aa: CASSSLGTSDSYNEQFF

v_gene: TRBV29-1
j_gene: TRBJ1-2
CDR3aa: CSVASRNYGCTF

v_gene: TRBV2
j_gene: TRBJ2-3
CDR3aa: CASSEALRGRDTQYF

v_gene: TRBV18
j_gene: TRBJ1-4
CDR3aa: CASSPRAREEEKLFF

v_gene: TRBV15
j_gene: TRBJ2-3
CDR3aa: CATSRKQGARTDTQYF

v_gene: TRBV2
j_gene: TRBJ2-7
CDR3aa: CASSEIIRTGEHF

v_gene: TRBV4-1
j_gene: TRBJ1-2
CDR3aa: CASTQDGTAYGYTF

v_gene: TRBV5-1
j_gene: TRBJ2-1
CDR3aa: CASSLAPVWSYNEQFF

v_gene: TRBV5-1
j_gene: TRBJ2-5
CDR3aa: CASSGGQRQETQYF

v_gene: TRBV9
j_gene: TRBJ2-7
CDR3aa: CASSPYGVREQYF

v_gene: TRBV19
j_gene: TRBJ1-1
CDR3aa: CASSPWTDTEAFF

v_gene: TRBV30
j_gene: TRBJ2-5
CDR3aa: CAWSLFGTSGIQETQYF

v_gene: TRBV5-1
j_gene: TRBJ2-1
CDR3aa: CASSNGQGSNEQFF

v_gene: TRBV9
j_gene: TRBJ2-5
CDR3aa: CASSVDSGRAQYF

v_gene: TRBV30
j_gene: TRBJ1-3
CDR3aa: CAWSVRGRAGNTIYF

v_gene: TRBV7-3
j_gene: TRBJ2-5
CDR3aa: CASSLGGDSETQYF

v_gene: TRBV6-1
j_gene: TRBJ1-5
CDR3aa: CASSDLGTGVGWVWNQPQHF

v_gene: TRBV5-1
j_gene: TRBJ2-1
CDR3aa: CASTIFPETSAEQFF

v_gene: TRBV19
j_gene: TRBJ2-4
CDR3aa: CASSPGQELNIQYF

v_gene: TRBV5-1
j_gene: TRBJ1-1
CDR3aa: CASSSSARRGTEAFF

v_gene: TRBV5-5
j_gene: TRBJ1-5
CDR3aa: CASSHSLKGDSNQPQHF

v_gene: TRBV30
j_gene: TRBJ2-5
CDR3aa: CAWTGDRQETQYF

v_gene: TRBV4-2
j_gene: TRBJ2-7
CDR3aa: CASSQGPDRVKYEQYF

v_gene: TRBV5-1
j_gene: TRBJ2-2
CDR3aa: CASSRHWGQSSGDTGELFF

v_gene: TRBV25-1
j_gene: TRBJ1-4
CDR3aa: CASSEGGGSTNEKLFF

v_gene: TRBV2
j_gene: TRBJ1-5
CDR3aa: CASTQPGTVGHQPQHF

v_gene: TRBV5-1
j_gene: TRBJ2-3
CDR3aa: CASSLASGGAADTQYF

v_gene: TRBV29-1
j_gene: TRBJ2-3
CDR3aa: CSATGASGDTQYF

v_gene: TRBV7-6
j_gene: TRBJ2-3
CDR3aa: CASSLGSTGSTDTQYF

v_gene: TRBV30
j_gene: TRBJ2-7
CDR3aa: CACDQGAVDEQYF

v_gene: TRBV6-1
j_gene: TRBJ1-1
CDR3aa: CASRTAGFDTEAFF

v_gene: TRBV28
j_gene: TRBJ1-2
CDR3aa: CASSLKVGAGANYGYTF

v_gene: TRBV7-8
j_gene: TRBJ2-3
CDR3aa: CASSQLTGTDTQYF

v_gene: TRBV5-1
j_gene: TRBJ1-6
CDR3aa: CASSLAGPGYNSPLHF

v_gene: TRBV19
j_gene: TRBJ2-1
CDR3aa: CASGGSSYNEQFF

v_gene: TRBV6-5
j_gene: TRBJ1-5
CDR3aa: CASIEGGNQPQHF

v_gene: TRBV9
j_gene: TRBJ2-5
CDR3aa: CASSVAQGEETQYF

v_gene: TRBV19
j_gene: TRBJ2-3
CDR3aa: CASSPLTAPDTQYF

v_gene: TRBV28
j_gene: TRBJ2-7
CDR3aa: CATRNRGDYEQYF